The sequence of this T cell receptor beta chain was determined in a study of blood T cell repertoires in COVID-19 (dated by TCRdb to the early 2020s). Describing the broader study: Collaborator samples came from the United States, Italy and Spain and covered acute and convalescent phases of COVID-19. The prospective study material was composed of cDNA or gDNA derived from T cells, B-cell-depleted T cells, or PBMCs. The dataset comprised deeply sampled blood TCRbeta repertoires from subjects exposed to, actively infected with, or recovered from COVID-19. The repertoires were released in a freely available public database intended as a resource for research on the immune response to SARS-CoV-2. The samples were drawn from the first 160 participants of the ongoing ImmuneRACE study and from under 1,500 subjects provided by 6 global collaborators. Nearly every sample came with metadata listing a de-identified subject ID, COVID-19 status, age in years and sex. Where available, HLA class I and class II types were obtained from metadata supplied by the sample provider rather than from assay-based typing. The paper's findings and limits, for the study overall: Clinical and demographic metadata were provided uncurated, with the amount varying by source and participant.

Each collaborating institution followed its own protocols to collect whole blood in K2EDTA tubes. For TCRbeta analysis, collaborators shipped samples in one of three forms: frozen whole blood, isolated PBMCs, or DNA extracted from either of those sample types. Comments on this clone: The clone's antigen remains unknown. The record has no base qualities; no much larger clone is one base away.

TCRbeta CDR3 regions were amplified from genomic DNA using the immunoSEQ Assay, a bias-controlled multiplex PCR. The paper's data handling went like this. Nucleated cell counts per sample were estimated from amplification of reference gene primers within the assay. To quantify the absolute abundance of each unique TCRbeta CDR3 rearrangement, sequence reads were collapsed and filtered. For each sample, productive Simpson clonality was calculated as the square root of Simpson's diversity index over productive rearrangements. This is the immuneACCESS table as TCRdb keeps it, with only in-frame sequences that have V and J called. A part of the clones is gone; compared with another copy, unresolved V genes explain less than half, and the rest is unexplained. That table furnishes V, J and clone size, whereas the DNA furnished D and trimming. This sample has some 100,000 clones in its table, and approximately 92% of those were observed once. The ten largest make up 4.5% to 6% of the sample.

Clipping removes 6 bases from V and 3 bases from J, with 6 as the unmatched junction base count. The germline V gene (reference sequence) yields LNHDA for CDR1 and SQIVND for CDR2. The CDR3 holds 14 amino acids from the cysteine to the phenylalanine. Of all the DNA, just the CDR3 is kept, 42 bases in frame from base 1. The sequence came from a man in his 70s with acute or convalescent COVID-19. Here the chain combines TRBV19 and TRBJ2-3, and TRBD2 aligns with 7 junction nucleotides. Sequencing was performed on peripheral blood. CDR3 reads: CASRAGRSTDTQYF. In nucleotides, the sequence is TGTGCCAGTAGAGCGGGGAGGTCAACAGATACGCAGTATTTT.